The entry below gives a single TCR beta chain sequence along with its context. This entry belongs to a study of PD-L1 blockade in urothelial cancer. Study at large: Blood was subjected to analysis at 3 weeks (second dose) and 6 weeks following treatment start.

PCRs were each spiked with synthetic TCR analog templates. TCRdb keeps only in-frame clones here, not all; method: immunoSEQ multiplex PCR. Altogether 95,000 to 130,000 clones are present, approximately 90% being singletons, with the ten largest covering 1.5% to 2%. Stated time point: peripheral blood 6 weeks after treatment start. Patients had locally advanced or metastatic urothelial carcinoma. Each patient contributed between 1 and 8 total time points of blood mononuclear cells, pretreatment and during treatment. This CDR3 is built from 12 residues. The V gene lost 7 bases and the J gene lost 1 base, with 7 bases spanning the gap. Germline V gives CDR1 MNHNY, CDR2 SVGAGI (reference sequence).

The clonotype comes from a man in his 60s with urothelial cancer. The rearrangement joins TRBV6-6 to TRBJ1-1; weak D call: TRBD1 (5 bases). The sample here was PBMCs, taken around atezolizumab (anti-PD-L1) treatment. CDR3 in DNA: TGTGCCAGCAATCAGGGGAACACTGAAGCTTTCTTT. This sequence encodes CASNQGNTEAFF.